This T cell receptor beta chain was observed in a study of early T cells in non-severe SARS-CoV-2 infection. Study as a whole: Unpaired chains resulted from sequencing bulk RNA of unsorted whole blood.

Individual cDNA molecules were tagged with unique molecular identifiers. Each CDR3 protein is one row after TCRdb ran MiXCR on the 5' RACE reads. The sample lists fewer than 30,000 distinct CDR3 sequences; more than 4% were seen once. There are many counts of this clonotype. Its antigen is not known. Study-wide results and limits: VDJdb-based annotation leaned toward anti-spike CD8 responses and missed private and CD4 specificities.

The sequenced material came from whole blood. The receptor was isolated from an adult who was a healthcare worker with PCR-confirmed SARS-CoV-2 infection or an uninfected control (not recorded which).

The CDR3: CASSIPGPNEPQHF. CDR3 in DNA: TGTGCCAGTAGTATACCGGGACCTAATGAGCCCCAGCATTTT. The chain employs TRBV19 and TRBJ1-5, with D possibly TRBD1 on 5 matching bases. Germline CDR1 and CDR2: LNHDA and SQIVND (reference sequence). There are 14 residues in the CDR3. V shed 2 bases and J shed 8 bases, with 13 bases lying between them.